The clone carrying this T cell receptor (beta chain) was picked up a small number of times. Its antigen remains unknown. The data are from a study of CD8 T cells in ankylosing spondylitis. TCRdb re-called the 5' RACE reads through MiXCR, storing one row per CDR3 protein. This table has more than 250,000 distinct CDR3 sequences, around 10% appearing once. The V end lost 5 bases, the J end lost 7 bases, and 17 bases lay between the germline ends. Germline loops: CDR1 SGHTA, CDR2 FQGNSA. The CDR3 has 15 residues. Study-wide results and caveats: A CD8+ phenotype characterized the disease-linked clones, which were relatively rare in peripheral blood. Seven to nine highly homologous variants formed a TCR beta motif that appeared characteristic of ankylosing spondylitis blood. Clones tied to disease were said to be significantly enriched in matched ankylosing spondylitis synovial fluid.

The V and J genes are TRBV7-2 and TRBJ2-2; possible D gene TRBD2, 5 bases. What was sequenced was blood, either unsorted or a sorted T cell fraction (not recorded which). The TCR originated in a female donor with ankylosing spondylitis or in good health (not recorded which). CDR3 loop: CASSPGGFGGGELFF. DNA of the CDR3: TGTGCCAGCAGCCCAGGCGGGTTTGGTGGCGGGGAGCTGTTTTTT.